Included here is one TCR beta chain sequence, with context. Its antigen remains unidentified. These data belong to a study of cytomegalovirus exposure and HLA in healthy donors. Study as a whole: Assignment to the Caucasian-associated ancestry cluster applied to about 80% of the 300 to 500 genotyped donors.

Findings of the study overall: Earlier analysis found most TCR beta V segments productive about 87% or about 30% of the time. Solely CMV serostatus was available to characterize immune exposure.

Primers included in the PCR were 60 Vbeta and 13 Jbeta primers. The protocol was immunoSEQ multiplex PCR, while the TCRdb copy is restricted to in-frame clones and leaves out a portion. The sample holds about 200,000 clones; about 81% are singletons and the top ten take less than 3%. This TCR was sampled from a woman in her 40s in good health and CMV-seronegative. The sample consisted of PBMCs.

The CDR3 DNA is TGTGCCATCAGTGACGGGACTAGTCTTTCCGAGCAGTACTTC. Translation gives CAISDGTSLSEQYF. This chain uses TRBV10-3 with TRBJ2-7; 8 bases are a match to TRBD2. Germline V gene data show CDR1 as ENHRY and CDR2 as SYGVKD. The CDR3 spans 14 residues. V lost 3 bases and J lost 6; bases outside the gene matches: 7.